A single sample is the source of the 22 T cell receptor beta chains below, sequenced in a study of T cell clonotyping in hematopoietic cell transplantation. Assay: immunoSEQ multiplex PCR; the TCRdb copy retains only in-frame clones and omits some. In the table there are more than 9,500 clones, roughly 90% of which are singletons. Sequencing was performed on peripheral blood mononuclear cells. These TCRs come from a woman aged 50 to 60 in good health. Some clones in this sample may be carry-over from other donors' samples.

The gene calls are TRBV4-1 and TRBJ2-5; D is possibly TRBD2 (6 bases). Trimming cost V 1 base and J 5 bases, with 11 bases left between them. This CDR3 is 14 amino acids long. The germline V gene encodes CDR1 MGHRA and CDR2 YSYEKL. The CDR3 DNA sequence: TGCGCCAGCAGCCAAGGGGGAGGCGGGGAGACCCAGTACTTC. Translating it yields CASSQGGGGETQYF.

This clone was found once. This chain uses TRBV19 with TRBJ1-2; TRBD1 might be the D (6 bases). The CDR3 totals 15 residues. Trimming cost V 6 bases and J 7 bases, with 21 bases left between them. Per germline, CDR1 LNHDA and CDR2 SQIVND (reference sequence). The CDR3 DNA is TGTGCCAGTAGCCCCTTTATGGGGGGCGCGTCTGGCTACACCTTC. It is translated as CASSPFMGGASGYTF.

This chain connects TRBV4-1 to TRBJ2-2; 10 nucleotides agree with TRBD2. This CDR3 has 17 amino acids. CDR1 and CDR2 from the germline V gene are MGHRA and YSYEKL. Trimming took 1 base from V and 4 from J; bases not matched to a gene: 6. CDR3 DNA sequence: TGCGCCAGCAGCCAAGCTTCAGCGGGGGGGGGCACCGGGGAGCTGTTTTTT. This translates into CASSQASAGGGTGELFF.

The chain couples TRBV2 to TRBJ2-3; TRBD2 matches 9 bases. Unmatched junction bases numbered 9, after V lost 1 base and J lost 4 bases. The CDR3 has 17 residues. The germline V gene has CDR1 SNHLY and CDR2 FYNNEI. The CDR3 region has the DNA TGTGCCAGCAGTGAAGGGTGGGGGACTAGCTCAGCAGATACGCAGTATTTT. Amino acid sequence: CASSEGWGTSSADTQYF.

The chain combines TRBV19 with TRBJ2-3; D is perhaps TRBD2 (5 bases). Trimming took 7 bases from V and 0 from J, leaving 23 bases between them. Germline CDR1 and CDR2: LNHDA and SQIVND (reference sequence). This CDR3 region has 18 residues. The CDR3 sequence is CASTLRRAEKTSTDTQYF. The CDR3 DNA sequence: TGTGCCAGTACCCTCCGGCGGGCGGAAAAGACTAGCACAGATACGCAGTATTTT.

The rearrangement joins TRBV7-2 to TRBJ1-1; D is possibly TRBD1 (5 bases). V was trimmed by 6 bases and J by 1 base, leaving 12 bases between them. Germline V gives CDR1 SGHTA, CDR2 FQGNSA. This CDR3 comprises 14 residues. The CDR3 region is CASRLGVANTEAFF. The DNA for the CDR3 is TGTGCCAGCAGGTTGGGGGTAGCGAACACTGAAGCTTTCTTT.

V is TRBV10-3 and J is TRBJ2-5; D gene ambiguous. Germline CDR1 is ENHRY and CDR2 is SYGVKD. Trimming left V 0 bases short and J 5 bases short, with 4 bases between. The CDR3 runs 12 residues. The DNA of the CDR3 is TGTGCCATCAGTGAGTCCGCCGAGACCCAGTACTTC. This gives the protein CAISESAETQYF.

This sequence joins TRBV30 and TRBJ2-7, with D perhaps being TRBD1 or TRBD2 (5 bases each). The CDR3 covers 13 residues. V was shortened by 2 bases and J by 2 bases, with 10 bases between the two germline ends. Looked up from germline, CDR1 is GTSNPN and CDR2 is SVGIG (reference sequence). CDR3 protein: CAWSRDGAYEQYF. The CDR3 DNA is TGTGCCTGGAGTCGGGACGGAGCCTACGAGCAGTACTTC.

This chain joins TRBV7-3 and TRBJ1-1; maybe TRBD1 (5 bases). The germline V gene has CDR1 SGHTA and CDR2 FQGTGA. CDR3 length equals 13 residues. Trimming shortened V by 5 bases and J by 7 bases, and 14 bases separated the two germline ends. The CDR3 nucleotides are TGTGCCAGCAGCCCCACTCGGGACGGTGAAGCTTTCTTT. It specifies CASSPTRDGEAFF.

This rearrangement joins TRBV10-3 to TRBJ1-2; weak D call: TRBD1 (5 bases). In germline, CDR1 is ENHRY, CDR2 SYGVKD. The CDR3 loop spans 16 amino acids. Trimming left V 0 bases short and J 4 bases short, with 15 bases between. The CDR3 nucleotides are TGTGCCATCAGTGAGTCCCAGGGACGGCAAAGCTATGGCTACACCTTC. Amino acid sequence: CAISESQGRQSYGYTF.

This chain connects TRBV5-4 to TRBJ2-1, with 7 bases matching TRBD1. The CDR3 contains 14 residues. Germline V gene sequence: CDR1 SGHNT, CDR2 YYREEE (reference sequence). J gave up 8 bases and V 4 bases, and 9 bases lay outside the gene matches. CDR3 sequence reads: CASSLQGPTDEQFF. The CDR3 coding sequence is TGTGCCAGCAGCCTACAGGGGCCCACGGATGAGCAGTTCTTC. Complete variable domain (other parts from reference TRBV5-4 and TRBJ2-1): ETGVTQSPTHLIKTRGQQVTLRCSSQSGHNTVSWYQQALGQGPQFIFQYYREEENGRGNFPPRFSGLQFPNYSSELNVNALELDDSALYLCASSLQGPTDEQFFGPGTRLTVL.

This chain links TRBV6-5 with TRBJ1-2, with 7 bases aligning to TRBD1. Germline CDR1 and CDR2: MNHEY and SVGAGI. The CDR3 covers 16 residues. V trimming: 0 bases; J trimming: 4 bases; junction bases outside the gene matches: 8. The CDR3 here is CASSYSAIGGGYGYTF. CDR3 nucleotide sequence: TGTGCCAGCAGTTACTCGGCAATAGGGGGCGGCTATGGCTACACCTTC.

V and J are TRBV18 and TRBJ2-2; tentative D call: TRBD1 (6 bases). Trimming left V 4 bases short and J 7 bases short, with 10 bases between. The germline CDR1 and CDR2 sequences are KGHSH and LQKENI. The length of the CDR3 is 13 residues. In DNA form, the CDR3 reads TGTGCCAGCTCACTACAACAGGGCGGGGAGCTGTTTTTT. Its protein product is CASSLQQGGELFF.

V usage is TRBV6-6 and J usage is TRBJ2-3; D unresolved. Deletions cut 0 bases from V and 0 bases from J, with 10 bases between. The CDR3 is 16 amino acids. Germline-derived CDR1 and CDR2 are MNHNY and SVGAGI (reference sequence). CDR3 region: CASSYSGFLSTDTQYF. As DNA, the CDR3 is TGTGCCAGCAGTTACTCAGGATTCCTTAGCACAGATACGCAGTATTTT.

The gene calls are TRBV19 and TRBJ1-5; 8 bases map to TRBD1. CDR1 is LNHDA and CDR2 is SQIVND in the germline V gene (reference sequence). V shed 3 bases and J 5 bases; nucleotides not matched to a gene: 15. The CDR3 is 18 residues long. The CDR3 coding sequence is TGTGCCAGTAGTATCCCGAAAAGGGACAGGCCAAGGGATCAGCCCCAGCATTTT. Encoded protein: CASSIPKRDRPRDQPQHF.

The chain combines TRBV14 with TRBJ1-2; D is perhaps TRBD1 (6 bases). The CDR3 runs 14 residues. Trimming took 4 bases from V and 4 from J, leaving 13 bases between them. Germline CDR1 SGHDN, CDR2 FVKESK. The CDR3 here is CASSPGQNLYGYTF. The CDR3 nucleotides are TGTGCCAGCAGCCCAGGACAGAACCTCTATGGCTACACCTTC.

This chain joins TRBV28 and TRBJ2-1; maybe TRBD2 (5 bases). V lost 6 bases, J lost 4 bases, and 16 bases lay in between. This CDR3 is 15 amino acids long. CDR1 is MDHEN, CDR2 SYDVKM, per germline. Written as DNA, the CDR3 is TGTGCCAGCAGCTATGGGTCCCCGGGGTACAATGAGCAGTTCTTC. It is translated as CASSYGSPGYNEQFF.

The rearrangement joins TRBV9 to TRBJ1-1, with D unclear. The CDR3 sequence is 13 residues long. Germline V gene sequence: CDR1 SGDLS, CDR2 YYNGEE. V shed 3 bases and J shed 2 bases, with 8 bases lying between them. CDR3 residues: CASSDTQNTEAFF. The CDR3 DNA follows: TGTGCCAGCAGCGACACACAAAACACTGAAGCTTTCTTT.

The rearrangement links TRBV6-6 to TRBJ2-7; TRBD1 might be the D (6 bases). Trimming removed 9 bases from V and 5 bases from J, with 17 bases in between. This CDR3 has 13 amino acids. The germline V gene has CDR1 MNHNY and CDR2 SVGAGI (reference sequence). The CDR3 DNA sequence: TGTGCCAGTCGAAATCAGGGGAACGACGAGCAGTACTTC. Translated: CASRNQGNDEQYF.

This sequence joins TRBV7-8 and TRBJ2-7; D is undetermined. V was pared by 1 base and J by 7 bases, with 5 bases between. Germline CDR1 and CDR2: SGHVS and FQNEAQ. The CDR3 is made up of 11 amino acids. The CDR3 nucleotides are TGTGCCAGCAGCTTAGGCGAGGAGCAGTACTTC. Translated, it gives CASSLGEEQYF.

On this clone itself: One end of the junction does not line up with germline, which may come from a read error. The chain is built from TRBV7-7 and TRBJ2-7; tentatively, D is TRBD1 (6 bases). The CDR3 length is 15 residues. Germline V CDR1 and CDR2: SSHAT, FNYEAQ (reference sequence). The CDR3 DNA is TGTGCTAGCAGCTTATTTCAGGGGCAAGCCTACGAGCAGTACTTC. Translation gives CASSLFQGQAYEQYF.

This clone was counted a few times. V is TRBV4-3 and J is TRBJ1-1; the D is unclear. This CDR3 region has 14 residues. V was cut by 0 bases and J by 5 bases, with 10 bases left in between. Germline CDR1 and CDR2: LGHNA and YSLEER. The CDR3 bases are TGCGCCAGCAGCCAAGATAGGCGGGAGACTGAAGCTTTCTTT. Amino acids: CASSQDRRETEAFF.